This T cell receptor (beta chain) was captured by sequencing in a study of neurological immune-mediated disorders. A 10-nucleotide random UMI tagged transcripts in template-switch 5'RACE cDNA synthesis. TCRdb re-called the 5' RACE reads through MiXCR, storing one row per CDR3 protein. The sample records around 51,000 distinct CDR3 sequences, more than 9.5% being singletons. CDR1 and CDR2 (germline): MRHNA, SNTAGT. V lost 4 bases, J lost 4 bases, and 14 bases lay in between. CDR3 length equals 16 residues. Specified time point: longitudinal time-point 3. Unsorted libraries were prepared from 2 million PBMCs held at -80 C.

The sequenced sample consisted of PBMCs. The rearrangement joins TRBV6-4 to TRBJ2-6; D tentatively reads TRBD1 or TRBD2 (5 bases each). The TCR sequence derives from a male donor with HTLV-1-associated myelopathy (HAM/TSP). CDR3 sequence reads: CASSGSGDGGANVLTF. CDR3 DNA: TGTGCCAGCAGTGGATCTGGGGACGGCGGGGCCAACGTCCTGACTTTC.